This paragraph covers one T cell receptor (beta chain) sequence. Its antigen is not known. The CDR3 is 14 amino acids. Trimming removed 5 bases from V and 11 bases from J, with 21 bases in between. CDR1 is MNHEY and CDR2 is SMNVEV in the germline V gene (reference sequence). The data belong to a study of shared clonotypes between healthy human individuals. Notes on the study in general: Several donors held about 5% of naive CD4 clonotypes in common. Clonotypes shared by all four sorted-subset donors had higher generation probabilities than non-shared clonotypes.

TCRdb's table, derived via immunoSEQ multiplex PCR, lists solely in-frame clones and lacks some. The sample lists 950,000 to 1,300,000 clones, around 74% occurring once. It was into CD45RA+ naive and CD45RA-negative memory subsets that the CD4+ cells were split. This sequence originates from a man between 18 and 29 years old in good health. The J gene is TRBJ1-1, the V gene TRBV27; D remains ambiguous. The sample was memory CD4+ T cells sorted from blood. As to subset: CD45RA-negative fraction. The CDR3 loop reads CASSPLGREDRAFF. The DNA for the CDR3 is TGTGCCAGCAGTCCACTCGGACGAGAGGATAGGGCTTTCTTT.